This T cell receptor (beta chain) was captured in a study of T-cell reconstitution after alpha-beta-depleted transplantation in children. Study-level findings and limits: Recipient T cells and thymic progenitors that survived gave rise to the high TCRbeta diversity observed at day 60 in some patients. A year had passed since transplant, and T-cell counts and diversity by then came mostly from newly produced T cells. Several hundred rapidly expanded clones from non-depleted graft cells reportedly supplied alpha-beta T cells about two months post-transplant.

CDR3 length: 13 amino acids. V lost 8 bases, J lost 4 bases, and 5 bases stayed unmatched. Per the germline V gene, CDR1 is SEHNR and CDR2 is FQNEAQ (reference sequence). This clonotype has at least ten counts. Its antigen is still unknown. Preparation of the TCRbeta library was carried out with unique molecular identifiers. TCRdb re-analysed the PCR reads in MiXCR, keeping a single row per CDR3 protein. The data hold around 130,000 distinct CDR3 sequences, with about a tenth observed a single time. This sample comprised PBMCs, mostly from graft donor cells, obtained 180 days after TCRalphabeta/CD19-depleted stem cell transplant. This chain connects TRBV7-9 to TRBJ1-5; TRBD1 agrees at 7 bases. This TCR was recovered from a girl less than two years old who had a stem cell transplant for combined immunodeficiency, so the T cells may come from the graft donor. Here the CDR3 reads CASAGQANQPQHF. The CDR3 bases are TGTGCCAGCGCCGGACAGGCGAATCAGCCCCAGCATTTT.